The present TCR beta chain was sequenced within a study of T cell responses to AZD1222 COVID-19 vaccine. The protocol was immunoSEQ multiplex PCR, while the TCRdb copy is restricted to in-frame clones and leaves out a portion. This table holds tens of thousands of clones, around 88% found once. Points from the study as a whole: Seropositive at baseline were only a handful of AZD1222 recipients. Females outnumbered males among donors, who were mostly white British; clonal diversity was possibly underestimated. Breadth and depth of Spike-specific TCRs rose after two AZD1222 doses. Reportedly, nearly half of unique spike TCRs recognized epitopes outside B.1.351/B.1.1.7 mutations.

With respect to this clone: What it binds is unknown.

Germline-derived CDR1 and CDR2 are SEHNR and FQNEAQ (reference sequence). The CDR3 length is 12 residues. The V gene lost 5 bases and the J gene lost 6 bases, with 11 bases spanning the gap. The origin of this receptor is an adult in good health. The source material was peripheral blood, sampled on day 0 of MenACWY control vaccination. The V gene is TRBV7-9, the J gene TRBJ2-7, with D possibly TRBD1 on 6 matching bases. CDR3 sequence (DNA): TGTGCCAGCAGCGCAAGGACAGCCGAGCAGTACTTC. It encodes CASSARTAEQYF.